The present entry profiles one TCR beta chain with its context. This sample was taken from a study of blood T cell repertoires in COVID-19. Study as a whole: Material from acute and convalescent COVID-19 was sourced from the United States, Italy and Spain. The cDNA or gDNA used as material had been derived from T cells, B-cell-depleted T cells, or PBMCs.

TCRdb's copy holds only in-frame clones and misses some; the assay was immunoSEQ multiplex PCR. This table holds fewer than 200,000 clones, roughly four fifths found once. The CDR3 has 13 residues. Germline CDR1 is SGHKS and CDR2 is YYEKEE (reference sequence). V lost 2 bases, J lost 4 bases, and 9 bases lay in between. Patients from Seattle were sampled longitudinally, starting during active infection. This clonotype was obtained from a woman in her seventies with COVID-19, enrolled during active disease. V usage is TRBV5-5 and J usage is TRBJ2-5, with D possibly matching TRBD2 (6 bases). The sample comprised peripheral blood. CDR3 region: CASSFAGLETQYF. CDR3 DNA sequence: TGTGCCAGCAGCTTTGCGGGGCTAGAGACCCAGTACTTC.